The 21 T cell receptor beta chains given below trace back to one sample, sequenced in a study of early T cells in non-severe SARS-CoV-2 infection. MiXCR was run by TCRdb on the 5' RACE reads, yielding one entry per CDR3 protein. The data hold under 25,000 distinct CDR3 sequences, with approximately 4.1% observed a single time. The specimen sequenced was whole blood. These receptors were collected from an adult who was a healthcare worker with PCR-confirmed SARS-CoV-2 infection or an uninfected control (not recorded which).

CDR3 in amino acids: CASTRGQGWIETQYF. CDR3 nucleotides: TGTGCCAGCACCCGAGGACAGGGATGGATTGAGACCCAGTACTTC. The V and J genes are TRBV7-2 and TRBJ2-5; 8 nucleotides align to TRBD1. Germline assignment: CDR1 SGHTA and CDR2 FQGNSA. V shed 7 bases and J 5 bases; nucleotides not matched to a gene: 12. The CDR3 totals 15 residues.

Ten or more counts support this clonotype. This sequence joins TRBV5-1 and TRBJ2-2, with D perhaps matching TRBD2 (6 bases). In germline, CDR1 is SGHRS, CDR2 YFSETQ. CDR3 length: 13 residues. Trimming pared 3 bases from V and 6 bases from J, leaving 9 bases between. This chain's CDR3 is CASSWRAAGELFF. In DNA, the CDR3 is TGCGCCAGCAGCTGGAGGGCGGCCGGGGAGCTGTTTTTT. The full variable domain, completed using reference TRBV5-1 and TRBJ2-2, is KAGVTQTPRYLIKTRGQQVTLSCSPISGHRSVSWYQQTPGQGLQFLFEYFSETQRNKGNFPGRFSGRQFSNSRSEMNVSTLELGDSALYLCASSWRAAGELFFGEGSRLTVL.

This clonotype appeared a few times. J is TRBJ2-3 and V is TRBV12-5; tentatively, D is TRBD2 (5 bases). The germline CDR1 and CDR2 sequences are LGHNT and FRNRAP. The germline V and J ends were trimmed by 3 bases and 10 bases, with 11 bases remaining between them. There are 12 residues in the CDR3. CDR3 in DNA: TGTGCTAGTGGTTTTGAGGGTGGGGCGCAGTATTTT. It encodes CASGFEGGAQYF. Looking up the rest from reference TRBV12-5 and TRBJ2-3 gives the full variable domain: DARVTQTPRHKVTEMGQEVTMRCQPILGHNTVFWYRQTMMQGLELLAYFRNRAPLDDSGMPKDRFSAEMPDATLATLKIQPSEPRDSAVYFCASGFEGGAQYFGPGTRLTVL.

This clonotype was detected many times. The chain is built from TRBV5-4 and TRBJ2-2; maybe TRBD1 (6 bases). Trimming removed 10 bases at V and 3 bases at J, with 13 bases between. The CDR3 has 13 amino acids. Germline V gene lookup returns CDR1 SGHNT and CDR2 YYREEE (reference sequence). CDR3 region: CASYRADTGELFF. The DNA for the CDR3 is TGTGCCTCGTACAGGGCCGACACCGGGGAGCTGTTTTTT.

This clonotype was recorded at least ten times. CDR3 in DNA: TGTGCCAGCAGTCTCCTAGGGGCTGAGGAGACCCAGTACTTC. Protein sequence: CASSLLGAEETQYF. V usage is TRBV6-1 and J usage is TRBJ2-5; tentative D call: TRBD1 (5 bases). CDR1 and CDR2 (germline): MNHNS, SASEGT. The V end was cut by 5 bases, the J end by 5 bases, with 15 bases between. CDR3 length: 14 amino acids.

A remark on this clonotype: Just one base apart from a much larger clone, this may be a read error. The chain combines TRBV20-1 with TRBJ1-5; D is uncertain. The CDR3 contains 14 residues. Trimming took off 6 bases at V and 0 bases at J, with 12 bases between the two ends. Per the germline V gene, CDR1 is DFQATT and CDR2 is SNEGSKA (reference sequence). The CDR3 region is CSASSFYSNQPQHF. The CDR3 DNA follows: TGCAGTGCCAGCTCGTTTTATAGCAATCAGCCCCAGCATTTT.

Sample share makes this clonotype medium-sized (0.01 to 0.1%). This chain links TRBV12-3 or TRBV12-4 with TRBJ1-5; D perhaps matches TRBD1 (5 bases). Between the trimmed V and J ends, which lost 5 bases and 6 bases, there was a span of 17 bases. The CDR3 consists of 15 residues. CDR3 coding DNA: TGTGCCAGCAGTCCAGTGGGGGGGATCGGTCAGCCCCAGCATTTT. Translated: CASSPVGGIGQPQHF.

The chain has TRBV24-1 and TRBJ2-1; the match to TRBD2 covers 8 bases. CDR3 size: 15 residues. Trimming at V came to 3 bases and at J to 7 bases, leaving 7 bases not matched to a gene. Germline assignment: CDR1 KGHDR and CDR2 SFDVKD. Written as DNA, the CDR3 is TGTGCCACCAGTGATAGGAGCGGGGGTGCAAATGAGCAGTTCTTC. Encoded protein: CATSDRSGGANEQFF.

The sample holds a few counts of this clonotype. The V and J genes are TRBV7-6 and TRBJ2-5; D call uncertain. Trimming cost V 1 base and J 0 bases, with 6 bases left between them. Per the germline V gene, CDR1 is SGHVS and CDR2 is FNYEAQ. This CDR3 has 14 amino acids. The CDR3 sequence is CASSLVPDQETQYF. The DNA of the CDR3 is TGTGCCAGCAGCTTAGTCCCGGACCAAGAGACCCAGTACTTC.

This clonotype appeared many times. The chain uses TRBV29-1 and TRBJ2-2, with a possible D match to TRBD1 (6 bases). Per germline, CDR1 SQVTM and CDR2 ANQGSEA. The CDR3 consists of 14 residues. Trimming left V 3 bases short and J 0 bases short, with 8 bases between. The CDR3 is CSVEDRTNTGELFF. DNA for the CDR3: TGCAGCGTTGAGGACAGAACGAACACCGGGGAGCTGTTTTTT.

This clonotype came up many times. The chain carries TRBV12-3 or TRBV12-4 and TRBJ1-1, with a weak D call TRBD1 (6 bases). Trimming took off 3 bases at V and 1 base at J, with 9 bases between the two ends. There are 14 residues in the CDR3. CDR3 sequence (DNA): TGTGCCAGCAGTTTTAACAGGGAGAACACTGAAGCTTTCTTT. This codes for CASSFNRENTEAFF.

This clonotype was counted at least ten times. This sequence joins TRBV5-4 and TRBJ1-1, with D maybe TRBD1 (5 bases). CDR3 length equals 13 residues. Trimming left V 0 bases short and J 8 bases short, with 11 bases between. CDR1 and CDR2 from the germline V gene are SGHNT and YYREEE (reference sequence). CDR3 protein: CASSLGGAKEAFF. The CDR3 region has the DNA TGTGCCAGCAGCTTGGGAGGGGCCAAGGAAGCTTTCTTT.

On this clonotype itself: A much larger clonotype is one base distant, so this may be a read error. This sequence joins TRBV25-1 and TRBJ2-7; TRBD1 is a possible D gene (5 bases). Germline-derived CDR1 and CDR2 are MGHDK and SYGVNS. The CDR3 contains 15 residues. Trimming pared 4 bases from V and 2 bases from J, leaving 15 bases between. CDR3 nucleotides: TGTGCCAGCAGTGGTACAGGTACCGTAACCTACGAGCAGTACTTC. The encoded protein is CASSGTGTVTYEQYF.

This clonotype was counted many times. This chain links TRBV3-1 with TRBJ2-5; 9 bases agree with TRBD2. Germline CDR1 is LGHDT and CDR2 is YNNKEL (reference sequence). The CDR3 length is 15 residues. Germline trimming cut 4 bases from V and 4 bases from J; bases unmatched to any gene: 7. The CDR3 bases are TGTGCCAGCAGCCCCCGCGGGGGGGTTGGAGAGACCCAGTACTTC. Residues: CASSPRGGVGETQYF.

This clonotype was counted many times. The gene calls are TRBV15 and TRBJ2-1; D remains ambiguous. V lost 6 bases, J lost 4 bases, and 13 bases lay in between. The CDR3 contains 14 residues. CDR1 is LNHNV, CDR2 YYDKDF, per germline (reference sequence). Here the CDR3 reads CATSYGGPYNEQFF. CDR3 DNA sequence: TGTGCCACCAGTTACGGTGGTCCGTACAATGAGCAGTTCTTC. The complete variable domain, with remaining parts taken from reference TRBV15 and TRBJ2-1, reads DAMVIQNPRYQVTQFGKPVTLSCSQTLNHNVMYWYQQKSSQAPKLLFHYYDKDFNNEADTPDNFQSRRPNTSFCFLDIRSPGLGDTAMYLCATSYGGPYNEQFFGPGTRLTVL.

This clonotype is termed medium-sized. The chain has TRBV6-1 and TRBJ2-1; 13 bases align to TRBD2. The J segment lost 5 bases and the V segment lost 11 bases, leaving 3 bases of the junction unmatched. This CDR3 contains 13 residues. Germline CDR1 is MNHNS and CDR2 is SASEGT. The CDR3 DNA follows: TGTGCCGGGACTAGCGGGGATAACAATGAGCAGTTCTTC. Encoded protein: CAGTSGDNNEQFF.

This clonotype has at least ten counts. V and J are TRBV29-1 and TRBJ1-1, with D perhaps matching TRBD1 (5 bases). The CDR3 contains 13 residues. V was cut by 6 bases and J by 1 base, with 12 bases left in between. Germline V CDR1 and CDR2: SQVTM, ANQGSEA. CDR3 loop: CSVTWGGNTEAFF. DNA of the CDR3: TGCAGCGTAACATGGGGGGGGAACACTGAAGCTTTCTTT.

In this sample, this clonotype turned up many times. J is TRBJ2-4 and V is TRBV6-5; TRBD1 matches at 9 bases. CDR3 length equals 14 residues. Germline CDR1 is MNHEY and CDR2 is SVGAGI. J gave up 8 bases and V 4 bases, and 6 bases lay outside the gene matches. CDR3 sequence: CASSSPGQGDIQYF. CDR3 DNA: TGTGCCAGCAGTTCACCGGGACAGGGCGACATTCAGTACTTC.

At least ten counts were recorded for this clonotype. CDR3 nucleotides: TGTGCCAGCAGTTTGACTGAAGCTTTCTTT. Translated, it gives CASSLTEAFF. The chain carries TRBV12-3 or TRBV12-4 and TRBJ1-1, with D uncertain. The CDR3 totals 10 residues. Trimming pared 3 bases from V and 5 bases from J, leaving 1 base between.

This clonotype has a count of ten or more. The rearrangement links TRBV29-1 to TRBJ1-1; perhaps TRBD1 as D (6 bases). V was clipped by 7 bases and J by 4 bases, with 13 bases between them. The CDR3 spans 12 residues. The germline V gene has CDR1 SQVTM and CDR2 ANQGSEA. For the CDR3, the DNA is TGCAGCGGCGGACAGAAGGGCACTGAAGCTTTCTTT. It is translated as CSGGQKGTEAFF.

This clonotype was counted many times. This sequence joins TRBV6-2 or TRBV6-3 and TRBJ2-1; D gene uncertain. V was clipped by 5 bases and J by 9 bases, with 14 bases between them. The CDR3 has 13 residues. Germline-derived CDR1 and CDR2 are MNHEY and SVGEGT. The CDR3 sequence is CASSAEEFGEQFF. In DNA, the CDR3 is TGTGCCAGCAGTGCCGAAGAGTTTGGTGAGCAGTTCTTC.